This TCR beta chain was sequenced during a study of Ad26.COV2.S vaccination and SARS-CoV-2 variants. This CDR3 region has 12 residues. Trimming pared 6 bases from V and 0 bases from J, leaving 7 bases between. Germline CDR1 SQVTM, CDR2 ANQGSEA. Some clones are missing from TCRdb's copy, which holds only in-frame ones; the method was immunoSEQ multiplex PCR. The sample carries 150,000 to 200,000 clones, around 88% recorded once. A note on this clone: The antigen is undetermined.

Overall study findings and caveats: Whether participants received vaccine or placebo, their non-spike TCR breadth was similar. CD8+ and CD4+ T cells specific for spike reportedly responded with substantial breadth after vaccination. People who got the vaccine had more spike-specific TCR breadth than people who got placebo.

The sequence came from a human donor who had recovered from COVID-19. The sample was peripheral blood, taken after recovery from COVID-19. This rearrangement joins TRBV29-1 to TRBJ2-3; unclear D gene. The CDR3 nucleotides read TGCAGCGTCCTCAGGAGCACAGATACGCAGTATTTT. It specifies CSVLRSTDTQYF.